This entry describes one T cell receptor (beta chain). These data belong to a study of monozygotic twins with inflammatory bowel disease. TCRdb reprocessed the 5' RACE reads; each CDR3 protein has one entry and no DNA is given. This repertoire comprises more than 300,000 distinct CDR3 sequences; its ten largest clones make up just over 2.5%. The sequence derives from a human donor with ulcerative colitis or Crohn's disease, or a healthy co-twin of an affected twin (not recorded which). Material for sequencing was blood.

CDR3 protein: CASSPDNNEQFF. The chain links TRBV2 to TRBJ2-1; TCRdb indicates TRBD1, and absent DNA this call remains unverified. Germline loops: CDR1 SNHLY, CDR2 FYNNEI. The CDR3 contains 12 residues.